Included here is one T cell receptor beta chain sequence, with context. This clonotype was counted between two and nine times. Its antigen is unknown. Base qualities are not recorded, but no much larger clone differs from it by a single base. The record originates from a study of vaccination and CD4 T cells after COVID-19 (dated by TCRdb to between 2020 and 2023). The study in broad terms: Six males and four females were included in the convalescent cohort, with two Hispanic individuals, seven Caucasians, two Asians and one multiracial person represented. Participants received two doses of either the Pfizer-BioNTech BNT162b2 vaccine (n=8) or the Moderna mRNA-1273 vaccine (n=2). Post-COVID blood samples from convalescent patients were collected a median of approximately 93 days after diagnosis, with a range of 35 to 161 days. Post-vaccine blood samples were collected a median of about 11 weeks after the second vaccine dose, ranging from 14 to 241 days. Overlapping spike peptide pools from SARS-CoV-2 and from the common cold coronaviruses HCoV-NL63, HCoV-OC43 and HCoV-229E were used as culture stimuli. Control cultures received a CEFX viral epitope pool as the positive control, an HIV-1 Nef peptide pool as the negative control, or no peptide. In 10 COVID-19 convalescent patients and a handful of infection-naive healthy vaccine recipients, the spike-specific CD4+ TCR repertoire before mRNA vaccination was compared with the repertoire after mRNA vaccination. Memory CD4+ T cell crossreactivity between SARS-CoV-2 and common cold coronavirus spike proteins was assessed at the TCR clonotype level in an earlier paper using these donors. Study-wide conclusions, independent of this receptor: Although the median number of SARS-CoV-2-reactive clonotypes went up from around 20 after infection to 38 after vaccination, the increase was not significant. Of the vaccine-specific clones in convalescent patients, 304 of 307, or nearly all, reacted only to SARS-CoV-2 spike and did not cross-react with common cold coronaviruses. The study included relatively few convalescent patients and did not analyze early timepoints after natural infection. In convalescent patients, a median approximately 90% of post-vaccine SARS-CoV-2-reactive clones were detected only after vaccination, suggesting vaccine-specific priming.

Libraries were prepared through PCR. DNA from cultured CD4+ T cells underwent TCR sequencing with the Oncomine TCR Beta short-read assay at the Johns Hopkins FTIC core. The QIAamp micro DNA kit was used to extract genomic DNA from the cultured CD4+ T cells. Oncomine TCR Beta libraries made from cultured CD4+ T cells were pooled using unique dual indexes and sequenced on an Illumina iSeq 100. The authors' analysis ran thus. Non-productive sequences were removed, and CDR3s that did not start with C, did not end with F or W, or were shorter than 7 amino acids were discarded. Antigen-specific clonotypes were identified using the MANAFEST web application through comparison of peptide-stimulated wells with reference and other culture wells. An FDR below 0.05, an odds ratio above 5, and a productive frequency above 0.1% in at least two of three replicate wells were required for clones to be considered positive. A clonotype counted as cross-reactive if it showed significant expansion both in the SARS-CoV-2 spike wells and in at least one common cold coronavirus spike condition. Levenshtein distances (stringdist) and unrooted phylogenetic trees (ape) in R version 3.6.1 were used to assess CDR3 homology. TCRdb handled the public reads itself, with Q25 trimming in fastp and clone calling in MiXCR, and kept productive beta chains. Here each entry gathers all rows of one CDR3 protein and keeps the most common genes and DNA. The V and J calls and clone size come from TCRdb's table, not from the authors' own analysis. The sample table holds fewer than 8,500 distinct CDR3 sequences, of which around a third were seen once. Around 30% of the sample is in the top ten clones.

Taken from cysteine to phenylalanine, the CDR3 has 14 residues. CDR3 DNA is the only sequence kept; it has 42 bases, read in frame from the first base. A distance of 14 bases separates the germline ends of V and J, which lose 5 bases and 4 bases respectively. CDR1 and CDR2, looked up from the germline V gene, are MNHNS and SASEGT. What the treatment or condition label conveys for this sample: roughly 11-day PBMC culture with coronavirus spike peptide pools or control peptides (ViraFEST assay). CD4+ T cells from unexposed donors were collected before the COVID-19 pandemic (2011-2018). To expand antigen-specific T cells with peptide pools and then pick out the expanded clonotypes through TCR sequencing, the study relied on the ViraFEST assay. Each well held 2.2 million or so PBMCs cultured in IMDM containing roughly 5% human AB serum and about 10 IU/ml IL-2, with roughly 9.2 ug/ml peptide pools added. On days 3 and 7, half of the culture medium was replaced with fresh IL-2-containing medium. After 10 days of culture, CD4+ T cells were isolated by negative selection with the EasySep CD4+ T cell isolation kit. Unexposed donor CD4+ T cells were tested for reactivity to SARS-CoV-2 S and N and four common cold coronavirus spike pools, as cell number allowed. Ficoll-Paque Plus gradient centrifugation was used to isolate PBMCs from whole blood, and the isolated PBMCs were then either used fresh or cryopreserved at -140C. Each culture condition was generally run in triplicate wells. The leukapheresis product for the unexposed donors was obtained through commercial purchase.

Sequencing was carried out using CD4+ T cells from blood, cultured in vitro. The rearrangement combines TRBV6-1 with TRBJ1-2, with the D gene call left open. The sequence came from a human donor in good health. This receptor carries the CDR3 CASSPLTEPYGYTF. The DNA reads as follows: TGTGCCAGCAGTCCCCTCACGGAGCCCTATGGCTACACCTTC.